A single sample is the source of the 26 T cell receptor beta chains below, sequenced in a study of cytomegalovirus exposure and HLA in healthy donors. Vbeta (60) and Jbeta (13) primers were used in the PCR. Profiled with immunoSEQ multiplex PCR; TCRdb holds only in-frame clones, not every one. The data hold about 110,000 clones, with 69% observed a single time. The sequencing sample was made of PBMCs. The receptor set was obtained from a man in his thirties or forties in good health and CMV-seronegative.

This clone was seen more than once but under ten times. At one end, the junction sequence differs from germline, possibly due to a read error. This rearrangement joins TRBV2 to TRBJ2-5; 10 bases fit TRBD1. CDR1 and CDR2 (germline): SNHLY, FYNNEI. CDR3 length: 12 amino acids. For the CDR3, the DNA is TGTGCCAGCAGGTCGACAGGGGGCATGGTTAACTTC. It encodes CASRSTGGMVNF.

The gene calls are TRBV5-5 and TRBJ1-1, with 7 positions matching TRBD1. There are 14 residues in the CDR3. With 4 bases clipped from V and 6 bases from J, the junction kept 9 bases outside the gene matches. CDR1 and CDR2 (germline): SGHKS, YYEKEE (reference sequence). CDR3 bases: TGTGCCAGCAGCCGTGACAGGGCGATTGCTGAAGCTTTCTTT. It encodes CASSRDRAIAEAFF.

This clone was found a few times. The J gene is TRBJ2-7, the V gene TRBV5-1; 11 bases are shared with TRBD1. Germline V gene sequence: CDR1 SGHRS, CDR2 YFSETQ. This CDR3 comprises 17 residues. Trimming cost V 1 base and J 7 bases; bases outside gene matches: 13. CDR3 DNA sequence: TGCGCCAGCAGCTTGCTCCCCCCCGGACAGGGGGCAAGTGAGCAGTACTTC. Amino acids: CASSLLPPGQGASEQYF.

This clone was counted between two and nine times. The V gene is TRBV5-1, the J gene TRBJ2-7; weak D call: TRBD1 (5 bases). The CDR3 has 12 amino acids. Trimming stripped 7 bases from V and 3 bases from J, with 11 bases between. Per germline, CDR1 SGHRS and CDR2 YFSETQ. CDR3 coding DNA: TGCGCCAGCGGCCCAGGGTTCTACGAGCAGTACTTC. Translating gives CASGPGFYEQYF.

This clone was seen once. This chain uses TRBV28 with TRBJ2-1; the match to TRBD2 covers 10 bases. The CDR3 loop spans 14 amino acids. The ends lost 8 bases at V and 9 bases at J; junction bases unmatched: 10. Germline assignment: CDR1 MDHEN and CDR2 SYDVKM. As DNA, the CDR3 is TGTGCCAGCGTCCGACTAGCGGGTGGTGGTGAGCAGTTCTTC. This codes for CASVRLAGGGEQFF.

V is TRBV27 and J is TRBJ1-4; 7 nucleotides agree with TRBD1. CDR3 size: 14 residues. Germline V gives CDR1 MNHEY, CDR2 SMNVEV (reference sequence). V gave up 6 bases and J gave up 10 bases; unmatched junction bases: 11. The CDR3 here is CASSSGTAFGKLFF. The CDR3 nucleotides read TGTGCCAGCAGCTCCGGGACAGCGTTCGGAAAACTGTTTTTT.

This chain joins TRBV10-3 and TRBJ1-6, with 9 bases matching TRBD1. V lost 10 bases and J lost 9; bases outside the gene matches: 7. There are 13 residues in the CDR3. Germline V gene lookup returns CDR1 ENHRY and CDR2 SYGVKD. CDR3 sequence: CATRTGDRSPLHF. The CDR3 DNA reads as TGTGCCACCCGGACAGGGGACCGTTCACCCCTCCACTTT.

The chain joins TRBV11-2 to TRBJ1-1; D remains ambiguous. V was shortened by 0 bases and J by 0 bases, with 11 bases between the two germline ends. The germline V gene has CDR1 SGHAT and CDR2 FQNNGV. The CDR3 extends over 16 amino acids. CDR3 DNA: TGTGCCAGCAGCTTAGAGTTCGGTAAGATGAACACTGAAGCTTTCTTT. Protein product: CASSLEFGKMNTEAFF.

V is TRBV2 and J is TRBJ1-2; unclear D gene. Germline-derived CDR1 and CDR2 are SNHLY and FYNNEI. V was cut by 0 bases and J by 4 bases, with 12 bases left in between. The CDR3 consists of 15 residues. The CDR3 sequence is CASSEARGGGYGYTF. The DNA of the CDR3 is TGTGCCAGCAGTGAAGCGCGGGGTGGCGGCTATGGCTACACCTTC.

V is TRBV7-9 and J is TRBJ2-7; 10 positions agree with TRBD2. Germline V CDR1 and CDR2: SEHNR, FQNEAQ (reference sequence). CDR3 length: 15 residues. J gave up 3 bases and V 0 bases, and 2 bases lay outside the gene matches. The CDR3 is CASSLAGLALYEQYF. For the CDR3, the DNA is TGTGCCAGCAGCTTAGCGGGACTAGCGCTCTACGAGCAGTACTTC.

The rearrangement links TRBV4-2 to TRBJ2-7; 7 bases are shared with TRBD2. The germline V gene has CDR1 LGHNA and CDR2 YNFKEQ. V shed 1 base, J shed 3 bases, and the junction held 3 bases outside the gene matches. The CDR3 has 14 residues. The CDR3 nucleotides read TGTGCCAGCAGCCAAGGGCGGGGGAACTACGAGCAGTACTTC. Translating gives CASSQGRGNYEQYF.

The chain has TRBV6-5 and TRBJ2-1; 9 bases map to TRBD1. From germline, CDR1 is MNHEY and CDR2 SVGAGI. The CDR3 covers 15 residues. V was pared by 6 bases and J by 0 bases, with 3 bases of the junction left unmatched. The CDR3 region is CASSGQGSSYNEQFF. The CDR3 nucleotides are TGTGCCAGCAGCGGACAGGGGAGCTCCTACAATGAGCAGTTCTTC.

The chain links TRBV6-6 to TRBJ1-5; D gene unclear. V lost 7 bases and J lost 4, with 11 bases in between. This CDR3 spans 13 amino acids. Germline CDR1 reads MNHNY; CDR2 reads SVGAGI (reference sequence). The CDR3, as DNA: TGTGCCAGCAATCCGACGGGGAATCAGCCCCAGCATTTT. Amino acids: CASNPTGNQPQHF.

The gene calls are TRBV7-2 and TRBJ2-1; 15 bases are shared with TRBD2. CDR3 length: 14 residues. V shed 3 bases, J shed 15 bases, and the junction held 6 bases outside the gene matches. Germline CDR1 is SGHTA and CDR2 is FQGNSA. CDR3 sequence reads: CASSFGTSGRPGFF. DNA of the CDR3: TGTGCCAGCAGCTTCGGGACTAGCGGGAGGCCCGGGTTCTTC.

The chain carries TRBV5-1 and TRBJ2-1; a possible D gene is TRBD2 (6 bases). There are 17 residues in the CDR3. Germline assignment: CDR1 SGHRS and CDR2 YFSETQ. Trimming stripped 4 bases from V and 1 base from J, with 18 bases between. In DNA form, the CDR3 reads TGCGCCAGCAGCCCTTTCCAACTAGCCGCTTCCTACAATGAGCAGTTCTTC. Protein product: CASSPFQLAASYNEQFF.

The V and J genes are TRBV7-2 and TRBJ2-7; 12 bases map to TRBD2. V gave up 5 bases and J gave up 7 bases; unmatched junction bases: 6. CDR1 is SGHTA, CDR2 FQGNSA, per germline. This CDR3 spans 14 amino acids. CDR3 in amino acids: CASSPRTSGMEQYF. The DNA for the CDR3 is TGTGCCAGCAGCCCCCGGACTAGCGGGATGGAGCAGTACTTC.

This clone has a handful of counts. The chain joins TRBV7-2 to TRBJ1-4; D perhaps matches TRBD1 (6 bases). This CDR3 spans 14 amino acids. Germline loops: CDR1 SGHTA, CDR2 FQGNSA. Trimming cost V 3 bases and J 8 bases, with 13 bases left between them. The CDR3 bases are TGTGCCAGCAGCTTGGTGCAGGGGCGCGAAAAACTGTTTTTT. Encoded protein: CASSLVQGREKLFF.

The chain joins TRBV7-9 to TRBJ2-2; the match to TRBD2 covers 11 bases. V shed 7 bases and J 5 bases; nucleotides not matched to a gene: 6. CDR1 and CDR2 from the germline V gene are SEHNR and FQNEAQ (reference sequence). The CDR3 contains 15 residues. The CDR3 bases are TGTGCCAGCACCCCGGGACTAGCGGTGACCGGGGAGCTGTTTTTT. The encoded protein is CASTPGLAVTGELFF.

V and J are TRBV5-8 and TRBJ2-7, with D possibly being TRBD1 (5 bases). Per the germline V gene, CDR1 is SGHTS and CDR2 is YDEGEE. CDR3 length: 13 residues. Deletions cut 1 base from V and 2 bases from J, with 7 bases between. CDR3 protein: CASSLRTPYEQYF. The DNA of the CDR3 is TGTGCCAGCAGCTTGAGGACACCCTACGAGCAGTACTTC.

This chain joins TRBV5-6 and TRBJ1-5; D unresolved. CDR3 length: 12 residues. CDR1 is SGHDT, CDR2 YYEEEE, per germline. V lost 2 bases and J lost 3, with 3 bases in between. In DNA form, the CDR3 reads TGTGCCAGCAGCTTTTACAATCAGCCCCAGCATTTT. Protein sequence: CASSFYNQPQHF.

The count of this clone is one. CDR3: CAWSVDRGNTEAFF. The CDR3, as DNA: TGTGCCTGGAGTGTAGACCGGGGTAACACTGAAGCTTTCTTT. The V call is TRBV30, the J call TRBJ1-1; no reliable D call. The V and J ends lost 0 bases and 2 bases respectively, with 10 bases between them. Germline V CDR1 and CDR2: GTSNPN, SVGIG (reference sequence). The CDR3 covers 14 residues. The variable domain in full, completed from reference TRBV30 and TRBJ1-1, reads SQTIHQWPATLVQPVGSPLSLECTVEGTSNPNLYWYRQAAGRGLQLLFYSVGIGQISSEVPQNLSASRPQDRQFILSSKKLLLSDSGFYLCAWSVDRGNTEAFFGQGTRLTVV.

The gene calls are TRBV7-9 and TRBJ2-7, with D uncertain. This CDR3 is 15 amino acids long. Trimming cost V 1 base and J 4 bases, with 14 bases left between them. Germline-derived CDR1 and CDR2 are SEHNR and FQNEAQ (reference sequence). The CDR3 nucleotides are TGTGCCAGCAGCTTAGTGTACAGTGTAGAATACGAGCAGTACTTC. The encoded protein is CASSLVYSVEYEQYF.

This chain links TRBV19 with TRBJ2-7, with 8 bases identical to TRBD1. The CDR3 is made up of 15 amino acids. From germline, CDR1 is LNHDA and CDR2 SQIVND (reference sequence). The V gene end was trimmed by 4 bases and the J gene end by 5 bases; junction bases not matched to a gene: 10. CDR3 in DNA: TGTGCCAGTAGTACTCGGACAGGGACGTTGGACGAGCAGTACTTC. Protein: CASSTRTGTLDEQYF.

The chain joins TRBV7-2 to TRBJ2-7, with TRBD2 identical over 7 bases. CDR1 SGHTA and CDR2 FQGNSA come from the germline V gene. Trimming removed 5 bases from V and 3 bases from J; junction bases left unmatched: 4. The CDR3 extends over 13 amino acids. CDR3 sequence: CASSRSGNYEQYF. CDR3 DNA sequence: TGTGCCAGCAGCCGAAGCGGGAACTACGAGCAGTACTTC.

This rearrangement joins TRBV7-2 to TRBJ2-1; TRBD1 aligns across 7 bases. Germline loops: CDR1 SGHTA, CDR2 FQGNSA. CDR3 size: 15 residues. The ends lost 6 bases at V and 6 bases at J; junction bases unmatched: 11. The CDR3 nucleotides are TGTGCCAGCAGTGTATACAGGGGACCATCCAATGAGCAGTTCTTC. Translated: CASSVYRGPSNEQFF. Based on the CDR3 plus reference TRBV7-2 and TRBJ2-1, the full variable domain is GAGVSQSPSNKVTEKGKDVELRCDPISGHTALYWYRQSLGQGLEFLIYFQGNSAPDKSGLPSDRFSAERTGGSVSTLTIQRTQQEDSAVYLCASSVYRGPSNEQFFGPGTRLTVL.

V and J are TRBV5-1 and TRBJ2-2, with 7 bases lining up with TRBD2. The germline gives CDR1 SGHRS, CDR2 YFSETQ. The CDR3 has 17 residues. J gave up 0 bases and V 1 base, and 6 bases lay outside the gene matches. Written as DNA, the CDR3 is TGCGCCAGCAGCTTGACCGGCGGGAGACCGAACACCGGGGAGCTGTTTTTT. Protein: CASSLTGGRPNTGELFF.